Sequencing of this T cell receptor (beta chain) was carried out in a study of blood T cell repertoires in COVID-19. Study as a whole: T cells, B-cell-depleted T cells, or PBMCs provided the cDNA or gDNA that served as material.

Sequencing used immunoSEQ multiplex PCR; TCRdb keeps in-frame clones, though not all of them. The sample holds some 320,000 clones, roughly 85% seen once. The sample was PBMCs or T cells enriched from blood (not recorded which). The sequence came from a woman in her twenties or thirties who had been exposed to COVID-19.

The CDR3 DNA reads as TGTGCCTGGAGTAACCGGGGGTTGTATTCACCCCTCCACTTT. It yields the protein CAWSNRGLYSPLHF. The chain links TRBV30 to TRBJ1-6, with D possibly TRBD1 on 5 matching bases. Germline loops: CDR1 GTSNPN, CDR2 SVGIG (reference sequence). V was trimmed by 2 bases and J by 8 bases, leaving 13 bases between them. This CDR3 spans 14 amino acids.